The source of this T cell receptor beta chain is a study of blood T cell repertoires in COVID-19. Study summary: Samples taken during acute and convalescent COVID-19 were collected in the United States, Italy and Spain. Nucleic acid was either cDNA or gDNA, and it came from T cells, B-cell-depleted T cells, or PBMCs.

Trimming removed 5 bases from V and 5 bases from J, with 16 bases in between. The CDR3 loop spans 14 amino acids. Germline values: CDR1 MNHNY, CDR2 SVGAGI (reference sequence). In this sample, this clone turned up once. Profiled with immunoSEQ multiplex PCR; TCRdb holds only in-frame clones, not every one. The data show roughly 130,000 clones, about 70% seen once. The clonotype comes from a man older than 75 with acute or convalescent COVID-19. Material: peripheral blood. V is TRBV6-6 and J is TRBJ2-7; TRBD2 is a possible D gene (6 bases). The CDR3, as DNA: TGTGCCAGCAGTCGTGAAGGGACTTCCCACGAGCAGTACTTC. This encodes CASSREGTSHEQYF.